Below, 12 T cell receptor beta chains from the same sample are listed, as sequenced in a study of response to subunit inactivated influenza vaccine. Using its own MiXCR run on the RT-PCR reads, TCRdb lists one record per CDR3 protein. In the table there are under 850,000 distinct CDR3 sequences, approximately 17% of which are singletons. Sequencing was performed on PBMCs from blood, taken about 5 days after vaccination. The receptor source for this set is a man aged 50 or older who received an inactivated influenza vaccine.

The sample holds a few counts of this clonotype. The CDR3: CASSTRTAMNTEAFF. Written as DNA, the CDR3 is TGTGCCAGCAGTACTCGGACAGCCATGAACACTGAAGCTTTCTTT. This chain uses TRBV12-3 or TRBV12-4 with TRBJ1-1; D may be TRBD1 (6 bases). The CDR3 totals 15 residues. The V end was cut by 5 bases, the J end by 0 bases, with 13 bases between.

This clonotype appeared a few times. J is TRBJ2-1 and V is TRBV5-1, with TRBD2 identical over 13 bases. The germline CDR1 and CDR2 sequences are SGHRS and YFSETQ. The trim removed 3 bases at V and 0 bases at J, leaving 6 bases unmatched. The CDR3 is 18 amino acids. CDR3 sequence (DNA): TGCGCCAGCAGCTCCGGGACTAGCGGGACGCGCTCCTACAATGAGCAGTTCTTC. It encodes CASSSGTSGTRSYNEQFF.

The genes are TRBV7-9 and TRBJ2-1; no clear D gene. CDR1 SEHNR and CDR2 FQNEAQ come from the germline V gene (reference sequence). Trimming cost V 6 bases and J 1 base, with 7 bases left between them. The CDR3 has 13 residues. The CDR3 coding sequence is TGTGCCAGCAGTGGAAGGTCCTACAATGAGCAGTTCTTC. Translated, it gives CASSGRSYNEQFF.

The table lists this clonotype with a few counts. V is TRBV20-1 and J is TRBJ2-1; D gene ambiguous. Germline CDR1 DFQATT, CDR2 SNEGSKA (reference sequence). The V end lost 0 bases, the J end lost 0 bases, and 9 bases lay between the germline ends. The CDR3 sequence is 15 residues long. The CDR3 nucleotides are TGCAGTGCTAGAGATCCGGCAGCCTCCTACAATGAGCAGTTCTTC. It translates to CSARDPAASYNEQFF.

CDR3: CASSYTTQINTGELFF. CDR3 in DNA: TGTGCCAGCAGCTACACAACTCAGATAAACACCGGGGAGCTGTTTTTT. The chain joins TRBV7-2 to TRBJ2-2; D is undetermined. The germline gives CDR1 SGHTA, CDR2 FQGNSA. V dropped 4 bases and J dropped 2 bases, with 14 bases sitting between them. The CDR3 has 16 amino acids.

This clonotype was observed a handful of times. V gene TRBV18 combines with J gene TRBJ2-1, with D hard to call. The CDR3 runs to 16 residues. V lost 6 bases, J lost 4 bases, and 19 bases lay in between. The V gene's germline CDR1 is KGHSH and CDR2 LQKENI. This CDR3 reads CASSALEETFYNEQFF. The CDR3 DNA is TGTGCCAGCTCCGCCTTAGAGGAGACCTTTTACAATGAGCAGTTCTTC. Drawing the rest from reference TRBV18 and TRBJ2-1, the complete variable domain is NAGVMQNPRHLVRRRGQEARLRCSPMKGHSHVYWYRQLPEEGLKFMVYLQKENIIDESGMPKERFSAEFPKEGPSILRIQQVVRGDSAAYFCASSALEETFYNEQFFGPGTRLTVL.

This clonotype has only a few counts. CDR3 in amino acids: CSAEDRSYNEQFF. The CDR3 DNA follows: TGCAGCGCAGAGGACCGCTCCTACAATGAGCAGTTCTTC. The chain links TRBV29-1 to TRBJ2-1; no clear D. Between the trimmed V and J ends, which lost 7 bases and 0 bases, there was a span of 10 bases. The CDR3 sequence is 13 residues long. CDR1 is SQVTM, CDR2 ANQGSEA, per germline.

V usage is TRBV25-1 and J usage is TRBJ1-2, with D tentatively TRBD1 (5 bases). Trimming shortened V by 5 bases and J by 2 bases, and 15 bases separated the two germline ends. From germline, CDR1 is MGHDK and CDR2 SYGVNS. This CDR3 is built from 15 residues. The CDR3 nucleotides are TGTGCCAGCAGTTATTGGGGGACGCAGAACTATGGCTACACCTTC. Amino acid sequence: CASSYWGTQNYGYTF.

The chain carries TRBV7-9 and TRBJ2-1; weak D call: TRBD2 (6 bases). This CDR3 is built from 14 residues. V was trimmed by 7 bases and J by 8 bases, leaving 18 bases between them. Germline V gene data show CDR1 as SEHNR and CDR2 as FQNEAQ (reference sequence). CDR3 region: CASTLLAASDEQFF. CDR3 in DNA: TGTGCCAGCACACTTTTAGCGGCTTCGGATGAGCAGTTCTTC.

This clonotype turned up a few times. This chain joins TRBV20-1 and TRBJ2-5; TRBD1 might be the D (5 bases). This CDR3 region has 15 residues. Germline CDR1 reads DFQATT; CDR2 reads SNEGSKA (reference sequence). V lost 7 bases and J 4 bases, leaving 22 bases between the germline ends. In nucleotides, the CDR3 is TGCAGTGTCGTTCGTTGGTGGCAGGGTGGAGAGACCCAGTACTTC. Protein product: CSVVRWWQGGETQYF.

This clonotype came up many times. A much larger clone differs from this one at a single base, so this may be a read error. This chain uses TRBV5-1 with TRBJ2-7; D is perhaps TRBD2 (5 bases). Germline CDR1 SGHRS, CDR2 YFSETQ. The CDR3 is 13 residues long. CDR3 amino acids: CASSLGSAYEQYF. In DNA form, the CDR3 reads TGTGCCAGCAGCTTAGGGAGCGCCTACGAGCAGTACTTC.

The chain couples TRBV11-3 to TRBJ2-5; 11 positions match TRBD2. Germline CDR1 SGHNT, CDR2 YENEEA. CDR3 length: 16 residues. V was pared by 5 bases and J by 2 bases, with 7 bases of the junction left unmatched. The CDR3 region is CASSLRTSGFQETQYF. The CDR3 DNA is TGTGCCAGCAGCCTCCGGACTAGCGGGTTTCAAGAGACCCAGTACTTC.